This TCR beta chain was captured in a study of beta chain features in type 1 diabetes. As regards this clone: The antigen remains undetermined.

CDR1 is LNHDA and CDR2 is SQIVND in the germline V gene (reference sequence). The CDR3 length is 15 residues. Trimming at V came to 5 bases and at J to 3 bases, leaving 4 bases not matched to a gene. The study reverse transcribed the entire isolated RNA, so it sequenced expressed TCRB transcripts. Produced via immunoSEQ multiplex PCR; TCRdb's table is partial and in-frame only. The sample yields approximately 140,000 clones, 9% to 10% seen once. Study-wide findings and caveats: A closer apparent resemblance between naive, central memory and Treg TCRB repertoires was seen in patients than in healthy donors.

The chain has TRBV19 and TRBJ2-3, with TRBD1 matching 11 bases. The TCR originated in a woman between 40 and 55 years old in good health. Material: central memory CD4+ T cells from blood. CDR3 nucleotides: TGTGCCAGTAGTTCGGGACAGGGGGTAACAGATACGCAGTATTTT. It yields the protein CASSSGQGVTDTQYF.